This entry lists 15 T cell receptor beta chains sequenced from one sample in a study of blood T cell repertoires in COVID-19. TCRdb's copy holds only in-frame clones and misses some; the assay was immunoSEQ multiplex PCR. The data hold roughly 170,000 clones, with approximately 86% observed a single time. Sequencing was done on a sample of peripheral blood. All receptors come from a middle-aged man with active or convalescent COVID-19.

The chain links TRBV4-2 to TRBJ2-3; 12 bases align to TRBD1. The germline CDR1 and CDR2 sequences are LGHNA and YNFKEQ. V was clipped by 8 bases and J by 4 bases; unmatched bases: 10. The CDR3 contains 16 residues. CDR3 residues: CASSSGGTGGADTQYF. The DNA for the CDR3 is TGTGCCAGCTCATCAGGCGGGACAGGGGGCGCAGATACGCAGTATTTT.

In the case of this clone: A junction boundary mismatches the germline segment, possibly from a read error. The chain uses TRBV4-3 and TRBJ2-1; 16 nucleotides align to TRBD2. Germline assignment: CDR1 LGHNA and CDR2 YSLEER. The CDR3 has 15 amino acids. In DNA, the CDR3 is TGCGCCAGCAGCCAAGAGGCCGGGACTAGCGGGGGGGTGCTCTTC. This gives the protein CASSQEAGTSGGVLF.

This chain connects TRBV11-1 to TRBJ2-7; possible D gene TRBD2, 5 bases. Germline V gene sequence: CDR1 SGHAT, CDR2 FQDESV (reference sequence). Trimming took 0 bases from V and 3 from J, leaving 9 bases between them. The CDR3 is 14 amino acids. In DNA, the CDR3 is TGTGCCAGCAGCTTAGCGCGAGGGTTCTACGAGCAGTACTTC. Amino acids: CASSLARGFYEQYF.

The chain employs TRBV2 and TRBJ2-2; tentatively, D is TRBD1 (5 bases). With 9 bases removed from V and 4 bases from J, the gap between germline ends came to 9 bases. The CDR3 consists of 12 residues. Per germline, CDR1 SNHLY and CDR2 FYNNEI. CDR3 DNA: TGTGCCAGTCGGACATTCACCGGGGAGCTGTTTTTT. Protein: CASRTFTGELFF. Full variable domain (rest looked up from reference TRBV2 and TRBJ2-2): EPEVTQTPSHQVTQMGQEVILRCVPISNHLYFYWYRQILGQKVEFLVSFYNNEISEKSEIFDDQFSVERPDGSNFTLKIRSTKLEDSAMYFCASRTFTGELFFGEGSRLTVL.

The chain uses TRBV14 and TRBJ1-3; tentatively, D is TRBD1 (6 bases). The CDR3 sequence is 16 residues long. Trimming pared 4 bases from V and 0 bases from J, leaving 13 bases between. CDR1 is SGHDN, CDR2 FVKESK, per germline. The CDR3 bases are TGTGCCAGCAGCCTCTACAGGGATAGCTCTGGAAACACCATATATTTT. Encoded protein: CASSLYRDSSGNTIYF. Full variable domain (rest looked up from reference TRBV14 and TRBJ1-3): EAGVTQFPSHSVIEKGQTVTLRCDPISGHDNLYWYRRVMGKEIKFLLHFVKESKQDESGMPNNRFLAERTGGTYSTLKVQPAELEDSGVYFCASSLYRDSSGNTIYFGEGSWLTVV.

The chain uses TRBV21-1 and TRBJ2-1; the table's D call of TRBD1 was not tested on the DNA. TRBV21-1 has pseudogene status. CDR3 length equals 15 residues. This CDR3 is CASSTRDSSYNEQFF. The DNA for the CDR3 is TGTGCCAGCAGCACCCGGGACAGCTCCTACAATGAGCAGTTCTTC.

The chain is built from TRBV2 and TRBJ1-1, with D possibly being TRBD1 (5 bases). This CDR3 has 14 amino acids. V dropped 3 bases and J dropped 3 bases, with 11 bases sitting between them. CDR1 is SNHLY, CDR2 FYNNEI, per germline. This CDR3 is CASSEWGVDTEAFF. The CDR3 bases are TGTGCCAGCAGTGAGTGGGGGGTGGACACTGAAGCTTTCTTT. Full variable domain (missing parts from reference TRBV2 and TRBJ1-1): EPEVTQTPSHQVTQMGQEVILRCVPISNHLYFYWYRQILGQKVEFLVSFYNNEISEKSEIFDDQFSVERPDGSNFTLKIRSTKLEDSAMYFCASSEWGVDTEAFFGQGTRLTVV.

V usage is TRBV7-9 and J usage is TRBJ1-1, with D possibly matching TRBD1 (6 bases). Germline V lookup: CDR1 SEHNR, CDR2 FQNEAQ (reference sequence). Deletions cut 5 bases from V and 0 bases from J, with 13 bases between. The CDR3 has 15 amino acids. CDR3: CASSPGGHMNTEAFF. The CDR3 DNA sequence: TGTGCCAGCAGCCCGGGGGGGCACATGAACACTGAAGCTTTCTTT. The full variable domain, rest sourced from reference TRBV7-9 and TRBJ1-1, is DTGVSQNPRHKITKRGQNVTFRCDPISEHNRLYWYRQTLGQGPEFLTYFQNEAQLEKSRLLSDRFSAERPKGSFSTLEIQRTEQGDSAMYLCASSPGGHMNTEAFFGQGTRLTVV.

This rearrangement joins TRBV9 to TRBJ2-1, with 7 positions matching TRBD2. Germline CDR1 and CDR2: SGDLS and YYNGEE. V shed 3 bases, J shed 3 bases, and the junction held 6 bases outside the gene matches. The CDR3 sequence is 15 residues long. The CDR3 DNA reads TGTGCCAGCAGCGCCTGGGGCGGGGGCTACAATGAGCAGTTCTTC. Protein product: CASSAWGGGYNEQFF.

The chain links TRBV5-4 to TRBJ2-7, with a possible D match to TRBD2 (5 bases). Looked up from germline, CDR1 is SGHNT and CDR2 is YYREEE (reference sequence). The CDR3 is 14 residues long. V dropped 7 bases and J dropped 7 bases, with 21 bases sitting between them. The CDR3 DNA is TGTGCCAGCCAACTAGGACCGTCGGTAAGGGAGCAGTACTTC. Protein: CASQLGPSVREQYF.

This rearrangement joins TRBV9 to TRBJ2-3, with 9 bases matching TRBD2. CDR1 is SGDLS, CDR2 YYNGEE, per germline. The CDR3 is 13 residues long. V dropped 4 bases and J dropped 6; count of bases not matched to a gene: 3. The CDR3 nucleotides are TGTGCCAGCAGCCAAGCGGGGGGTGATACGCAGTATTTT. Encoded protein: CASSQAGGDTQYF.

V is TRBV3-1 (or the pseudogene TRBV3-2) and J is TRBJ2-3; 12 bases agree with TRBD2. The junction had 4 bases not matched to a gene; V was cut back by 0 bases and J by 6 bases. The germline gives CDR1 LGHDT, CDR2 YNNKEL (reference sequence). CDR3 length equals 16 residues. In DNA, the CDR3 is TGTGCCAGCAGCCAAGATCCGGGACTAGCGGGTGATACGCAGTATTTT. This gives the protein CASSQDPGLAGDTQYF.

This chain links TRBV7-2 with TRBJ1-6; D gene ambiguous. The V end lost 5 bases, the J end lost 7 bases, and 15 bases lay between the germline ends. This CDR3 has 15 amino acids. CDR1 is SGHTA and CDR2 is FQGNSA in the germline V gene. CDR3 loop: CASSTYTTGNSPLHF. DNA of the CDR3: TGTGCCAGCAGCACGTATACGACTGGAAATTCACCCCTCCACTTT.

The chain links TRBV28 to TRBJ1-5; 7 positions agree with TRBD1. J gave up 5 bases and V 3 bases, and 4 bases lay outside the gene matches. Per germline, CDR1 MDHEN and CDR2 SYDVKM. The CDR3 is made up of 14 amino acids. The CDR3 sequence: CASSLRQGHQPQHF. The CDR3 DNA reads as TGTGCCAGCAGTTTGCGACAGGGTCATCAGCCCCAGCATTTT.

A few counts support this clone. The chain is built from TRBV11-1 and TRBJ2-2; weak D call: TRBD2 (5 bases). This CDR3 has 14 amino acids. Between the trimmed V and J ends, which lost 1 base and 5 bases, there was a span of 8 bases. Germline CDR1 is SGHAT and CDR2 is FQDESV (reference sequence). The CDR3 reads CASSLVEGTGELFF. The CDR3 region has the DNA TGTGCCAGCAGCTTAGTTGAGGGAACCGGGGAGCTGTTTTTT. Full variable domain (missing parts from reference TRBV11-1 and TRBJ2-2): EAEVAQSPRYKITEKSQAVAFWCDPISGHATLYWYRQILGQGPELLVQFQDESVVDDSQLPKDRFSAERLKGVDSTLKIQPAELGDSAMYLCASSLVEGTGELFFGEGSRLTVL.